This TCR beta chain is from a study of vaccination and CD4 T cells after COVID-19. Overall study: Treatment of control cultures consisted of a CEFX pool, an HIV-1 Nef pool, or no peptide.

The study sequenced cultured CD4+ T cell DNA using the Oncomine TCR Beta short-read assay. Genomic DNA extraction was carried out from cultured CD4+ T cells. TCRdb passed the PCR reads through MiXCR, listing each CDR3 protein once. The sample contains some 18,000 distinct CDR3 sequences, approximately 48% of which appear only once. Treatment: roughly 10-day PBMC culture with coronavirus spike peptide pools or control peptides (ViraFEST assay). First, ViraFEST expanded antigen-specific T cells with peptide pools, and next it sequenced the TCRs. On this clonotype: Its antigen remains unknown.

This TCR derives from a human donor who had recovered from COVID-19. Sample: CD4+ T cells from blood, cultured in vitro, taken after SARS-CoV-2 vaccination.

The CDR3 bases are TGTGCCAGCAGGACCAGCGCAGGGGAGCAGTACTTC. Translated: CASRTSAGEQYF. V is TRBV7-2 and J is TRBJ2-7; TRBD1 might be the D (5 bases). The CDR3 has 12 residues. Trimming cost V 6 bases and J 7 bases, with 13 bases left between them. CDR1 and CDR2 from the germline V gene are SGHTA and FQGNSA.